These 17 T cell receptor beta chains were all obtained from the same sample, sequenced in a study of T-cell reconstitution after alpha-beta-depleted transplantation in children. The authors prepared the TCRbeta library with unique molecular identifiers. TCRdb ran MiXCR on the PCR reads and lists one entry per CDR3 protein. Of a few hundred thousand distinct CDR3 sequences in the sample, 9% to 10% were seen once. The source was PBMCs from the stem cell graft donor, collected from the stem cell graft. The source is a human donor who donated a stem cell graft to a child with SCID.

Many counts were recorded for this clonotype. The V and J genes are TRBV11-1 and TRBJ2-6; 8 nucleotides agree with TRBD2. CDR3 length: 20 amino acids. Looked up from germline, CDR1 is SGHAT and CDR2 is FQDESV (reference sequence). The ends lost 1 base at V and 0 bases at J; junction bases unmatched: 11. CDR3 region: CASSLGLGIAGPSGANVLTF. The CDR3 DNA reads as TGTGCCAGCAGCTTAGGTTTGGGAATAGCGGGGCCCTCTGGGGCCAACGTCCTGACTTTC. Based on the CDR3 plus reference TRBV11-1 and TRBJ2-6, the full variable domain is EAEVAQSPRYKITEKSQAVAFWCDPISGHATLYWYRQILGQGPELLVQFQDESVVDDSQLPKDRFSAERLKGVDSTLKIQPAELGDSAMYLCASSLGLGIAGPSGANVLTFGAGSRLTVL.

This clonotype was seen at least ten times. The CDR3 reads CASSHRGGETQYF. As DNA, the CDR3 is TGTGCCAGTAGTCACAGGGGTGGAGAGACCCAGTACTTC. The gene calls are TRBV19 and TRBJ2-5; 7 bases align to TRBD1. CDR3 size: 13 residues. Germline trimming cut 5 bases from V and 4 bases from J; bases unmatched to any gene: 4. CDR1 LNHDA and CDR2 SQIVND come from the germline V gene (reference sequence).

This clonotype was counted ten times or more. The V gene is TRBV7-9, the J gene TRBJ1-2; D gene uncertain. The V gene lost 2 bases and the J gene lost 6 bases, with 10 bases spanning the gap. This CDR3 spans 13 amino acids. Per the germline V gene, CDR1 is SEHNR and CDR2 is FQNEAQ (reference sequence). The CDR3 loop is CASSLIGEDGYTF. As DNA, the CDR3 is TGTGCCAGCAGCTTAATAGGAGAAGATGGCTACACCTTC.

This clonotype was seen repeatedly, ten times or more. The V and J genes are TRBV5-1 and TRBJ1-1, with D possibly being TRBD1 (5 bases). The length of the CDR3 is 17 residues. V was shortened by 1 base and J by 2 bases, with 18 bases between the two germline ends. Germline values: CDR1 SGHRS, CDR2 YFSETQ. As DNA, the CDR3 is TGCGCCAGCAGCTTGCGGGGGACGGGGTTTGGAAACACTGAAGCTTTCTTT. Its protein is CASSLRGTGFGNTEAFF.

In this sample, this clonotype turned up many times. The rearrangement links TRBV7-2 to TRBJ1-3, with D perhaps TRBD1 (5 bases). The CDR3 runs 15 residues. With 3 bases removed from V and 3 bases from J, the gap between germline ends came to 12 bases. Germline V gene lookup returns CDR1 SGHTA and CDR2 FQGNSA. CDR3 sequence: CASSFVTQGGNTIYF. Written as DNA, the CDR3 is TGTGCCAGCAGCTTCGTAACGCAGGGTGGAAACACCATATATTTT.

This clonotype occurred many times. V and J are TRBV18 and TRBJ2-5; weak D call: TRBD2 (5 bases). This CDR3 has 15 amino acids. Per the germline V gene, CDR1 is KGHSH and CDR2 is LQKENI. Trimming stripped 6 bases from V and 2 bases from J, with 16 bases between. In DNA, the CDR3 is TGTGCCAGCTCTATACTAGGGAATTTACAAGAGACCCAGTACTTC. Its translation is CASSILGNLQETQYF. The full variable domain, its missing parts supplied by reference TRBV18 and TRBJ2-5, is NAGVMQNPRHLVRRRGQEARLRCSPMKGHSHVYWYRQLPEEGLKFMVYLQKENIIDESGMPKERFSAEFPKEGPSILRIQQVVRGDSAAYFCASSILGNLQETQYFGPGTRLLVL.

This clonotype was seen at least ten times. CDR3 sequence: CASSLLGTTYGYSNQPQHF. As DNA, the CDR3 is TGTGCCAGCAGTTTATTGGGCACGACATACGGCTATAGCAATCAGCCCCAGCATTTT. V is TRBV28 and J is TRBJ1-5; D call uncertain. V lost 1 base, J lost 0 bases, and 19 bases lay in between. This CDR3 spans 19 amino acids. The germline CDR1 and CDR2 sequences are MDHEN and SYDVKM.

This clonotype was seen many times. This rearrangement joins TRBV12-3 or TRBV12-4 to TRBJ2-4; D possibly corresponds to TRBD2 (7 bases). V was pared by 7 bases and J by 7 bases, with 14 bases between. The CDR3 is 13 amino acids. The CDR3 DNA sequence: TGTGCCAGCACCCTAGGGGGGGGGAACATTCAGTACTTC. Encoded protein: CASTLGGGNIQYF.

On this clonotype itself: One junction end does not reproduce the germline sequence, and a read error may be involved. The chain recombines TRBV5-1 with TRBJ1-1; D is uncertain. CDR3 length: 15 residues. CDR1 and CDR2 (germline): SGHRS, YFSETQ. The DNA of the CDR3 is TGCGCCAGCAGCTTGATCCGGGGAGGTCGGGCTGAAGTTTTCTTT. As protein: CASSLIRGGRAEVFF.

This clonotype was counted many times. The chain has TRBV20-1 and TRBJ1-5, with 10 positions matching TRBD1. With 3 bases clipped from V and 5 bases from J, the junction kept 7 bases outside the gene matches. Germline CDR1 and CDR2: DFQATT and SNEGSKA (reference sequence). The CDR3 extends over 15 amino acids. CDR3 amino acids: CSARETGGKDQPQHF. The CDR3 coding sequence is TGCAGTGCTAGGGAGACAGGGGGCAAAGATCAGCCCCAGCATTTT.

This clonotype was seen repeatedly, ten times or more. The chain has TRBV18 and TRBJ2-5, with TRBD1 identical over 9 bases. Per germline, CDR1 KGHSH and CDR2 LQKENI. This CDR3 is 15 amino acids long. Trimming took 2 bases from V and 5 from J; bases not matched to a gene: 6. The CDR3 coding sequence is TGTGCCAGCTCACCATTGGACAGGGGTGTGGAGACCCAGTACTTC. Protein sequence: CASSPLDRGVETQYF.

This chain connects TRBV7-9 to TRBJ1-1; unclear D gene. The CDR3 consists of 12 residues. Trimming left V 5 bases short and J 7 bases short, with 11 bases between. From germline, CDR1 is SEHNR and CDR2 FQNEAQ (reference sequence). CDR3 bases: TGTGCCAGCAGCAATAGAGGGTTTGAAGCTTTCTTT. Its translation is CASSNRGFEAFF.

This clonotype was counted at least ten times. This CDR3 is CASSYPTSGDYNEQFF. CDR3 bases: TGCGCCAGCAGTTACCCGACTAGCGGGGACTACAATGAGCAGTTCTTC. The J gene is TRBJ2-1, the V gene TRBV5-1, with 11 bases lining up with TRBD2. The trim removed 5 bases at V and 3 bases at J, leaving 7 bases unmatched. Germline CDR1 and CDR2: SGHRS and YFSETQ. The CDR3 has 16 residues.

This clonotype was recorded many times. The J gene is TRBJ1-2, the V gene TRBV7-2; tentatively, D is TRBD1 (6 bases). V lost 6 bases and J lost 5, with 10 bases in between. The germline CDR1 and CDR2 sequences are SGHTA and FQGNSA. This CDR3 comprises 12 residues. The CDR3 nucleotides are TGTGCCAGCAGTCGAGGGACATATGGCTACACCTTC. This translates into CASSRGTYGYTF. The variable domain in full, completed from reference TRBV7-2 and TRBJ1-2, reads GAGVSQSPSNKVTEKGKDVELRCDPISGHTALYWYRQSLGQGLEFLIYFQGNSAPDKSGLPSDRFSAERTGGSVSTLTIQRTQQEDSAVYLCASSRGTYGYTFGSGTRLTVV.

This clonotype has at least ten counts. The DNA of the CDR3 is TGTGCCATCGGAGGACAGGGCCAATTTTTGAACACTGAAGCTTTCTTT. It codes for CAIGGQGQFLNTEAFF. V usage is TRBV10-3 and J usage is TRBJ1-1; 8 nucleotides line up with TRBD1. The CDR3 consists of 16 residues. Germline V lookup: CDR1 ENHRY, CDR2 SYGVKD. V was clipped by 8 bases and J by 0 bases; unmatched bases: 11.

The chain has TRBV4-3 and TRBJ1-2; weak D call: TRBD1 (5 bases). CDR1 is LGHNA, CDR2 YSLEER, per germline. Between the trimmed V and J ends, which lost 1 base and 6 bases, there was a span of 27 bases. This CDR3 has 19 amino acids. The CDR3 region has the DNA TGCGCCAGCAGCCAAGGCGAGGGGACCCTTTCGAGCCGGAGTAATGGCTACACCTTC. It is translated as CASSQGEGTLSSRSNGYTF.

This clonotype was seen repeatedly, ten times or more. V usage is TRBV4-2 and J usage is TRBJ1-2; no reliable D call. From germline, CDR1 is LGHNA and CDR2 YNFKEQ. V lost 5 bases, J lost 5 bases, and 18 bases lay in between. The CDR3 spans 15 residues. CDR3 sequence (DNA): TGTGCCAGCAGCTTTTCTGACAACCCGGCGTATGGCTACACCTTC. This gives the protein CASSFSDNPAYGYTF.